A selection of T cell receptor beta chains follows, all from one sample in a study of regulatory T cells in long-lasting Graves disease. One entry per CDR3 protein results from TCRdb running MiXCR on the multiplex PCR reads. The sample has hundreds of thousands of distinct CDR3 sequences, about a fifth seen once. Sequencing was performed on peripheral blood mononuclear cells (PBMCs), taken when the disease was refractory, from a patient treated with antithyroid drugs. The receptors stem from a female donor with Graves disease. Each CDR3 is given with its conserved first and last residue. A D gene is named only where the DNA matches it firmly. For some rows the clone size is stated as once, few or many, or as a class when expanded; others skip it.

V gene	D gene	J gene	CDR3 length	clone size	CDR3 DNA	CDR3 protein
TRBV20-1	TRBD2	TRBJ2-7	13	-	TGCAGTTTACGGGGGGAAGGCGGGTACGAGCAGTACTTC	CSLRGEGGYEQYF
TRBV6-2/TRBV6-3	-	TRBJ1-4	13	-	TGTGCCAGCAGTTCTGCTTTTAATGAAAAACTGTTTTTT	CASSSAFNEKLFF
TRBV30	-	TRBJ1-1	14	-	TGTGCCTGGAGTGTAAAGGTCCGGACGCTAGAAGCTTTCTTT	CAWSVKVRTLEAFF
TRBV2	-	TRBJ2-1	13	few	TGTGCCAGCATAACGGGCCGCTACAATGAGCAGTTCTTC	CASITGRYNEQFF
TRBV15	-	TRBJ1-5	15	many	TGTGCCACCAGCAGAAAGACAGACCCGAGTCAGCCCCAGCATTTT	CATSRKTDPSQPQHF
TRBV3-1	-	TRBJ1-1	13	few	TGTGCCAGCAGCCAAGATCAAGGCTCTGAAGCTTTCTTT	CASSQDQGSEAFF
TRBV6-1	-	TRBJ2-7	14	many	TGTGCCAGCAGCTCATCCGGGACCCCCTACGAGCAGTACTTC	CASSSSGTPYEQYF
TRBV7-6	-	TRBJ2-2	15	-	TGTGCCAGCAGCTTAAGGCCGGAGGAGGGCGGGGAGCTGTTTTTT	CASSLRPEEGGELFF
TRBV6-2/TRBV6-3	TRBD1	TRBJ2-7	15	many	TGTGCCAGCAGTTCAACGGGACAGGGAGTCTACGAGCAGTACTTC	CASSSTGQGVYEQYF
TRBV7-2	-	TRBJ2-2	14	-	TGTGCCAGCATCCCCCTCAGTGGAGCCGGGGAGCTGTTTTTT	CASIPLSGAGELFF
TRBV12-3/TRBV12-4	-	TRBJ1-1	11	-	TGTGCCAGCAGTTTAATCGCTGAAGCTTTCTTT	CASSLIAEAFF
TRBV6-1	TRBD2	TRBJ2-7	16	many	TGTGCCAGCAGTGAACTGGATAGCGGGAGGTCCTACGAGCAGTACTTC	CASSELDSGRSYEQYF
TRBV12-3/TRBV12-4	TRBD1	TRBJ1-5	14	many	TGTGCCAGCAGTTCCGGGACAGGGCATCAGCCCCAGCATTTT	CASSSGTGHQPQHF
TRBV27	-	TRBJ2-7	14	-	TGTGCCAGCAGTTTATGGCAGAATGGAGGCGAGCAGTACTTC	CASSLWQNGGEQYF
TRBV4-3	-	TRBJ1-5	14	few	TGCGCCAGCAGCCAAGATCATATGCTGCTGCCCCAGCATTTT	CASSQDHMLLPQHF
TRBV27	-	TRBJ2-2	14	-	TGTGCCAGCAGCCCGCAGCCCCTCGGGGGGGAGCTGTTTTTT	CASSPQPLGGELFF
TRBV11-2	TRBD1	TRBJ1-6	16	many	TGTGCCAGCAGTCTCACCCCGGCAGGGGGAAATTCACCCCTCCACTTT	CASSLTPAGGNSPLHF
TRBV29-1	-	TRBJ2-1	15	-	TGCAGCGTTGCCGTCCGAGGAGATTCCTACAATGAGCAGTTCTTC	CSVAVRGDSYNEQFF
TRBV20-1	TRBD2	TRBJ2-7	14	-	TGCAGTGCTTCCCGACTAGCGGCAGCCTACGAGCAGTACTTC	CSASRLAAAYEQYF
TRBV20-1	-	TRBJ2-1	15	-	TGCAGTGCTAGATCGTTCGCCAGCTCCTACAATGAGCAGTTCTTC	CSARSFASSYNEQFF
TRBV6-1	-	TRBJ1-5	13	many	TGTGCCAGCAATGGGGGATTTGTTCAGCCCCAGCATTTT	CASNGGFVQPQHF
TRBV7-8	TRBD2	TRBJ2-7	15	few	TGTGCCAGCAGCCCAGGGGTAGCGGGAAACTACGAGCAGTACTTC	CASSPGVAGNYEQYF
TRBV29-1	-	TRBJ2-7	11	once	TGCAGCGTCCGAGGGGTGTACGAGCAGTACTTC	CSVRGVYEQYF
TRBV6-5	TRBD2	TRBJ2-7	14	few	TGTGCCAGCAGTTACAGCGGGGAGTCCTACGAGCAGTACTTC	CASSYSGESYEQYF
TRBV20-1	-	TRBJ2-5	13	many	TGCAGTGCTAGAGATGGTGGTAGGGAGACCCAGTACTTC	CSARDGGRETQYF
TRBV30	-	TRBJ2-7	11	many	TGTGCCCGGGGGAGTTGGTACGAGCAGTACTTC	CARGSWYEQYF
TRBV12-3/TRBV12-4	TRBD1	TRBJ2-7	14	many	TGTGCCAGCAGTCCCCAGACAGGGGGCGACGAGCAGTACTTC	CASSPQTGGDEQYF
TRBV7-3	TRBD1	TRBJ2-7	13	few	TGTGCCAGCAGCATTACAGGGGGCGGTGAGCAGTACTTC	CASSITGGGEQYF
TRBV11-2	-	TRBJ2-7	15	-	TGTGCCAGCAGCGGGGTTGGAGGGAGCTCCTACGAGCAGTACTTC	CASSGVGGSSYEQYF
TRBV6-1	-	TRBJ2-7	12	many	TGTGCCAGCGGGACAACTGGCTACGAGCAGTACTTC	CASGTTGYEQYF
TRBV7-9	-	TRBJ2-2	15	-	TGTGCCAGCAGCTTAGGGGTGGGGGCTGCCGGGGAGCTGTTTTTT	CASSLGVGAAGELFF
TRBV20-1	TRBD1	TRBJ2-4	18	-	TGCAGTGCTACATTACCCCGGCCCGGGGTTGGGACAGGGGACATTCAGTACTTC	CSATLPRPGVGTGDIQYF
TRBV7-8	-	TRBJ1-2	16	many	TGTGCCAGCAGCTCTCGGACAGCACCCCTCAACTATGGCTACACCTTC	CASSSRTAPLNYGYTF
TRBV30	-	TRBJ2-7	11	-	TGTGCCTCTGGGGTACTCCTCGAGCAGTACTTC	CASGVLLEQYF
TRBV2	TRBD1	TRBJ2-7	14	many	TGTGCCAGCAAATGGACAGGGCCCTCCTACGAGCAGTACTTC	CASKWTGPSYEQYF
TRBV28	TRBD2	TRBJ2-2	17	few	TGTGCCAGCAGAACAACCGGGACTAGCGGGAGGTCCGGGGAGCTGTTTTTT	CASRTTGTSGRSGELFF
TRBV20-1	-	TRBJ2-7	13	many	TGCAGTGCTATGTCGGCCAGGGACTACGAGCAGTACTTC	CSAMSARDYEQYF